This T cell receptor beta chain was recorded in a study of blood T cells in healthy people across ages. PCR was performed a second time for roughly 7 to 11 cycles using a sample-barcoded 5' primer and a J-beta primer mix. A template-switch adaptor with 12 random nucleotides tagged each cDNA molecule. TCRdb re-called the 5' RACE reads through MiXCR, storing one row per CDR3 protein. The sample carries about 810,000 distinct CDR3 sequences, 36% recorded once. The receptor's source is a man between 18 and 29 years old in good health. Sequenced input: blood.

The CDR3 protein is CAISESLGGNYEQYF. In nucleotides, the CDR3 is TGTGCCATCAGTGAGTCGTTGGGGGGCAACTACGAGCAGTACTTC. The chain recombines TRBV10-3 with TRBJ2-7; D is possibly TRBD1 or TRBD2 (6 bases each). Germline loops: CDR1 ENHRY, CDR2 SYGVKD. The CDR3 has 15 residues. The V end lost 0 bases, the J end lost 3 bases, and 12 bases lay between the germline ends.